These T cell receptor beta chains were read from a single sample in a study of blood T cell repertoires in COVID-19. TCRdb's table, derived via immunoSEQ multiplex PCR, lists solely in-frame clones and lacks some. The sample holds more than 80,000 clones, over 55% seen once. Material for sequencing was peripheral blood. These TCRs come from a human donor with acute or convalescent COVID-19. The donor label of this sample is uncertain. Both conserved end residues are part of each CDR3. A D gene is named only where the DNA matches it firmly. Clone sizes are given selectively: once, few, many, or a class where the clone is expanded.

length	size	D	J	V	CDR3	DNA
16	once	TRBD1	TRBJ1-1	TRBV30	CAWKFWGQGRKAEAFF	TGTGCCTGGAAGTTCTGGGGACAGGGGAGAAAAGCTGAAGCTTTCTTT
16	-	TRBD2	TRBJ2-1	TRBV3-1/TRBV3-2	CASSQAGGGRSNEQFF	TGTGCCAGCAGCCAAGCGGGGGGGGGCCGTAGCAATGAGCAGTTCTTC
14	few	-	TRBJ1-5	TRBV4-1	CASSQVGPSQPQHF	TGCGCCAGCAGCCAAGTTGGGCCCAGTCAGCCCCAGCATTTT
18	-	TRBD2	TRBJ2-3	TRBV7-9	CASSFGASGGRSTDTQYF	TGTGCCAGCAGCTTTGGGGCTAGCGGGGGCCGAAGCACAGATACGCAGTATTTT
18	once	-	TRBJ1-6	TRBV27	CASSLSPAPSSYNSPLHF	TGTGCCAGCAGTTTATCGCCAGCGCCCAGCTCCTATAATTCACCCCTCCACTTT
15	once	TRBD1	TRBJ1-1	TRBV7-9	CASSWGQGANTEAFF	TGTGCCAGCAGCTGGGGACAGGGGGCGAACACTGAAGCTTTCTTT
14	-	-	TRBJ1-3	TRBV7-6	CASSLRGGADTIYF	TGTGCCAGCAGCTTAAGGGGTGGTGCGGACACCATATATTTT
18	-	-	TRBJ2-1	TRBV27	CASSLSSWRSGTYNEQFF	TGTGCCAGCAGTTTATCCTCCTGGCGTAGCGGTACCTACAATGAGCAGTTCTTC
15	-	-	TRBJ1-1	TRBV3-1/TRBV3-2	CASRQQGSENTEAFF	TGTGCCAGCAGACAACAGGGTAGTGAGAACACTGAAGCTTTCTTT
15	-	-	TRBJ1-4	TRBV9	CASSVDAGTNEKLFF	TGTGCCAGCAGCGTAGATGCAGGGACTAATGAAAAACTGTTTTTT
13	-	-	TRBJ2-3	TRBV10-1	CALGGAGTDTQYF	TGCGCCCTTGGGGGCGCGGGCACAGATACGCAGTATTTT
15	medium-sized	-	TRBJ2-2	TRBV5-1	CASSSGTSNTGELFF	TGCGCCAGCAGCTCCGGGACATCGAACACCGGGGAGCTGTTTTTT
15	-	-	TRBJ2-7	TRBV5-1	CASSQSGIRVGEQYF	TGCGCCAGCAGCCAATCAGGGATCCGAGTGGGCGAGCAGTACTTC
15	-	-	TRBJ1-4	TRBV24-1	CATSREKATNEKLFF	TGTGCCACGTCAAGGGAGAAGGCAACTAATGAAAAACTGTTTTTT
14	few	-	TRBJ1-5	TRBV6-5	CASVNSLGNQPQHF	TGTGCCAGTGTGAACAGTTTAGGCAATCAGCCCCAGCATTTT
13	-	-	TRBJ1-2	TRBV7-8	CASSSGKTYGYTF	TGTGCCAGCAGCTCAGGCAAGACCTATGGCTACACCTTC
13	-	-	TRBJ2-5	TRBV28	CASRRTGEETQYF	TGTGCCAGCAGACGAACAGGAGAAGAGACCCAGTACTTC
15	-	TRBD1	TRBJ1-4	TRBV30	CAWSVQGRTNEKLFF	TGTGCCTGGAGTGTACAGGGGCGAACTAATGAAAAACTGTTTTTT
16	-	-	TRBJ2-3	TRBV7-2	CASSAYSGAPGDTQYF	TGTGCCAGCAGCGCGTATAGCGGAGCCCCTGGGGATACGCAGTATTTT
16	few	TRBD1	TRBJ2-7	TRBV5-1	CASSSTSGTGTYEQYF	TGCGCCAGCAGCAGCACCTCCGGGACAGGAACCTACGAGCAGTACTTC
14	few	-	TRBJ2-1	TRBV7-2	CASSLVGAVNEQFF	TGTGCCAGCAGCTTAGTAGGGGCTGTCAATGAGCAGTTCTTC
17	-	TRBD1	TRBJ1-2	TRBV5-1	CASSSTGGSAHNYGYTF	TGCGCCAGCAGCTCTACAGGGGGTTCGGCCCACAACTATGGCTACACCTTC
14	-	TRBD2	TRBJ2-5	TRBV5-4	CASSGGGPQETQYF	TGTGCCAGCAGCGGCGGGGGACCACAAGAGACCCAGTACTTC